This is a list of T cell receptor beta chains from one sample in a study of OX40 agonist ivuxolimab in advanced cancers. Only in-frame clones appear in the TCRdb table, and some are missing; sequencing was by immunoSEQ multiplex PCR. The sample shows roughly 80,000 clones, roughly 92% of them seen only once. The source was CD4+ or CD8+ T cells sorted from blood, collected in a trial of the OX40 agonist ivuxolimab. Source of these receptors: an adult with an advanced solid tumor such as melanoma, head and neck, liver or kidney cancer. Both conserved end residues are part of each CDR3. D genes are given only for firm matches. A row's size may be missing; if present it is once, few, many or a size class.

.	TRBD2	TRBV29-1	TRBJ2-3	CSVEIAGPSTDTQYF	TGCAGCGTAGAAATAGCGGGTCCTAGCACAGATACGCAGTATTTT
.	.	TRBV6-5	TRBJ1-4	CASSPDSTNEKLFF	TGTGCCAGCAGTCCGGACAGCACTAATGAAAAACTGTTTTTT
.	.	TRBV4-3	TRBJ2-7	CASSQDSGYEQYF	TGCGCCAGCAGCCAAGATTCGGGATACGAGCAGTACTTC
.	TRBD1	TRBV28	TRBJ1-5	CASSLPGQGIQPQHF	TGTGCCAGCAGTTTGCCTGGACAGGGAATTCAGCCCCAGCATTTT
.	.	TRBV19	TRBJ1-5	CASSIGGQPQHF	TGTGCCAGTAGTATAGGGGGACAGCCCCAGCATTTT
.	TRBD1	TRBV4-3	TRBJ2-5	CASSQEWRQGAGETQYF	TGCGCCAGCAGCCAAGAATGGAGACAGGGGGCAGGAGAGACCCAGTACTTC
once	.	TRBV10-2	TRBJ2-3	CASSVGTDTQYF	TGCGCCAGCAGTGTGGGCACAGATACGCAGTATTTT
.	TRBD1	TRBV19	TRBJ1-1	CASSIGQGEAFF	TGTGCCAGTAGTATAGGACAGGGTGAAGCTTTCTTT
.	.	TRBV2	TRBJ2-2	CAIERDGNTGELFF	TGTGCCATAGAAAGGGACGGTAACACCGGGGAGCTGTTTTTT
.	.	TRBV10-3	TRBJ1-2	CAISENRDPYGYTF	TGTGCCATCAGTGAGAACCGGGATCCTTATGGCTACACCTTC
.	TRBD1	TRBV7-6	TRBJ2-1	CASSTGTATLFF	TGTGCCAGCAGCACCGGGACAGCAACCTTGTTCTTC
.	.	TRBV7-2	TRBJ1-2	CASSPGPNEGYGYTF	TGTGCCAGCAGCCCGGGACCGAACGAGGGCTATGGCTACACCTTC
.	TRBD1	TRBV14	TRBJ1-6	CASAGTVNSPLHF	TGTGCCAGCGCCGGGACAGTTAATTCACCCCTCCACTTT
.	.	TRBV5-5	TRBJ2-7	CASSTGLTYEQYF	TGTGCCAGCAGCACAGGACTTACCTACGAGCAGTACTTC
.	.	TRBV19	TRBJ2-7	CASSTTSSYEQYF	TGTGCCAGTAGTACTACAAGCTCCTACGAGCAGTACTTC
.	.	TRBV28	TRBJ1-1	CASSPPQDRNEAFF	TGTGCCAGCAGTCCCCCTCAGGACAGAAATGAAGCTTTCTTT
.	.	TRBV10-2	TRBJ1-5	CASSDQGNQPQHF	TGCGCCAGCAGTGATCAGGGAAATCAGCCCCAGCATTTT
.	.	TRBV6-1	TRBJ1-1	CASSEVWGATEAFF	TGTGCCAGCAGTGAAGTATGGGGGGCCACTGAAGCTTTCTTT
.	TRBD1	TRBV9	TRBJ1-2	CASSARGTDNYGYTF	TGTGCCAGCAGCGCCCGAGGGACAGACAACTATGGCTACACCTTC
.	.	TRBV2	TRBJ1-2	CASAQGNGYTF	TGTGCCAGCGCACAGGGAAATGGCTACACCTTC
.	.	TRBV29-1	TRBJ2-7	CSGILGDEQYF	TGCAGCGGTATCTTGGGGGACGAGCAGTACTTC
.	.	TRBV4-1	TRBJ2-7	CASSQIFPGSAYEQYF	TGCGCCAGCAGCCAAATTTTTCCCGGGAGTGCATACGAGCAGTACTTC
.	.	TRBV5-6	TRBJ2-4	CASSLGKNIQYF	TGTGCCAGCAGCTTAGGCAAAAACATTCAGTACTTC
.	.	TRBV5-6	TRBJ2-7	CASSLGSSYEQYF	TGTGCCAGCAGCTTGGGCAGCTCCTACGAGCAGTACTTC
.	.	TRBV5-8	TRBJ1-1	CASSQAGLSRTEAFF	TGTGCCAGCTCACAAGCAGGGTTATCACGAACTGAAGCTTTCTTT
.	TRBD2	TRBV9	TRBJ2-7	CASSRGGLAGAKQYF	TGTGCCAGCAGTAGAGGGGGGCTAGCGGGAGCGAAGCAGTACTTC
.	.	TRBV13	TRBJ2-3	CASSLRTTDTQYF	TGTGCCAGCAGCTTACGGACCACAGATACGCAGTATTTT
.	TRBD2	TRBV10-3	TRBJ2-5	CATGTSGRLEETQYF	TGTGCCACCGGGACTAGCGGGAGGTTGGAAGAGACCCAGTACTTC
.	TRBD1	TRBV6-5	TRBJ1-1	CASSYSSGGTEAFF	TGTGCCAGCAGTTACTCTTCAGGGGGCACTGAAGCTTTCTTT
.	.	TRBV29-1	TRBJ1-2	CSVDLGRVYGYTF	TGCAGCGTTGATCTGGGCAGGGTCTATGGCTACACCTTC
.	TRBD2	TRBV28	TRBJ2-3	CASSLPAGGSTDTQYF	TGTGCCAGCAGTCTCCCAGCGGGGGGCAGCACAGATACGCAGTATTTT
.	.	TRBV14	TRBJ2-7	CASSPRRAGEQYF	TGTGCCAGCAGCCCCCGCAGGGCGGGGGAGCAGTACTTC